Listed here are 28 T cell receptor beta chains from one sample, sequenced in a study of blood T cell repertoires in COVID-19. Measured with immunoSEQ multiplex PCR; TCRdb has only the in-frame clones, and not every one. This table has about 250,000 clones, approximately 86% appearing once. Sequencing was performed on peripheral blood. The receptors come from an older man with acute or convalescent COVID-19.

V gene TRBV7-8 combines with J gene TRBJ2-3, with 7 bases fitting TRBD2. The CDR3 spans 17 residues. The V segment lost 3 bases and the J segment 0 bases; nucleotides outside the gene matches: 9. Germline assignment: CDR1 SGHVS and CDR2 FQNEAQ. CDR3 loop: CASSFRGGGSSTDTQYF. The CDR3 DNA is TGTGCCAGCAGCTTTAGGGGTGGCGGGAGTAGCACAGATACGCAGTATTTT.

The chain is built from TRBV4-1 and TRBJ2-7; 8 positions agree with TRBD1. With 1 base clipped from V and 4 bases from J, the junction kept 6 bases outside the gene matches. The CDR3 has 15 residues. CDR1 is MGHRA and CDR2 is YSYEKL in the germline V gene. The CDR3 loop reads CASSQAGTGLYEQYF. DNA of the CDR3: TGCGCCAGCAGCCAAGCCGGGACAGGACTTTACGAGCAGTACTTC.

The chain links TRBV28 to TRBJ2-7; D gene ambiguous. The CDR3 extends over 12 amino acids. Germline-derived CDR1 and CDR2 are MDHEN and SYDVKM. The V end was cut by 5 bases, the J end by 4 bases, with 9 bases between. CDR3 DNA sequence: TGTGCCAGCAGTACCGGTCCGTACGAGCAGTACTTC. Translation gives CASSTGPYEQYF. Using reference TRBV28 and TRBJ2-7 for the parts outside the CDR3, the full variable domain is DVKVTQSSRYLVKRTGEKVFLECVQDMDHENMFWYRQDPGLGLRLIYFSYDVKMKEKGDIPEGYSVSREKKERFSLILESASTNQTSMYLCASSTGPYEQYFGPGTRLTVT.

This chain links TRBV18 with TRBJ1-2, with TRBD1 matching over 11 bases. The CDR3 totals 15 residues. Germline V gene sequence: CDR1 KGHSH, CDR2 LQKENI. J was trimmed by 4 bases and V by 5 bases; bases with no gene match: 6. DNA of the CDR3: TGTGCCAGCTCATCGGGACAGGGGGATAGCTATGGCTACACCTTC. It codes for CASSSGQGDSYGYTF.

The V gene is TRBV7-9, the J gene TRBJ2-7; 12 bases match TRBD2. The CDR3 sequence is 15 residues long. Germline values: CDR1 SEHNR, CDR2 FQNEAQ (reference sequence). Trimming took 5 bases from V and 6 from J; bases not matched to a gene: 8. The CDR3 bases are TGTGCCAGCAGCCCGGGCGGACTAGCGGGACGCGAGCAGTACTTC. It yields the protein CASSPGGLAGREQYF.

The chain is built from TRBV18 and TRBJ1-2, with D tentatively TRBD1 (6 bases). The V end was cut by 3 bases, the J end by 8 bases, with 13 bases between. The CDR3 covers 13 residues. Germline values: CDR1 KGHSH, CDR2 LQKENI. CDR3 nucleotides: TGTGCCAGCTCACCGCAGGGGTCCGAGGGCTACACCTTC. Translated, it gives CASSPQGSEGYTF. Looking up the rest from reference TRBV18 and TRBJ1-2 gives the full variable domain: NAGVMQNPRHLVRRRGQEARLRCSPMKGHSHVYWYRQLPEEGLKFMVYLQKENIIDESGMPKERFSAEFPKEGPSILRIQQVVRGDSAAYFCASSPQGSEGYTFGSGTRLTVV.

The V and J genes are TRBV2 and TRBJ1-4; TRBD1 aligns across 8 bases. After removal of 5 bases from V and 7 bases from J, the junction contained 6 bases not matched to a gene. Germline CDR1 reads SNHLY; CDR2 reads FYNNEI. CDR3 size: 14 residues. The CDR3 region has the DNA TGTGCCAGCAGTACTCGGGGGACAGGTGAAAAACTGTTTTTT. Translated: CASSTRGTGEKLFF.

The gene calls are TRBV7-8 and TRBJ1-2; D might be TRBD1 (6 bases). Between the trimmed V and J ends, which lost 5 bases and 4 bases, there was a span of 11 bases. This CDR3 region has 13 residues. Germline CDR1 SGHVS, CDR2 FQNEAQ. CDR3 in amino acids: CASSAGTTYGYTF. Written as DNA, the CDR3 is TGTGCCAGCAGCGCAGGGACAACCTATGGCTACACCTTC.

The chain uses TRBV6-2 or TRBV6-3 and TRBJ2-3, with 10 positions matching TRBD2. The CDR3 totals 16 residues. Losses at the gene ends were 4 bases for V and 5 bases for J; bases not matched to a gene: 9. CDR1 is MNHEY, CDR2 SVGEGT, per germline. CDR3 loop: CASSSITRLAGDTQYF. As DNA, the CDR3 is TGTGCCAGCAGTTCCATAACTCGACTAGCGGGAGATACGCAGTATTTT.

The chain recombines TRBV29-1 with TRBJ1-1, with 10 bases that match TRBD1. The CDR3 is 14 residues long. V gave up 6 bases and J gave up 10 bases; unmatched junction bases: 14. CDR1 and CDR2 from the germline V gene are SQVTM and ANQGSEA. CDR3 DNA sequence: TGCAGCGTGCTAGGCCCGGGACAGGGGTTCTCAGCTTTCTTT. Protein: CSVLGPGQGFSAFF.

The chain combines TRBV6-2 or TRBV6-3 with TRBJ2-7, with TRBD1 as a possible D gene (6 bases). The CDR3 covers 14 residues. CDR1 is MNHEY, CDR2 SVGEGT, per germline. The V end was cut by 5 bases, the J end by 0 bases, with 11 bases between. In DNA, the CDR3 is TGTGCCAGCAGTAAGAGGACAGTCTCCTACGAGCAGTACTTC. It is translated as CASSKRTVSYEQYF.

This sequence joins TRBV13 and TRBJ2-2; tentative D call: TRBD2 (5 bases). Trimming cost V 5 bases and J 6 bases, with 19 bases left between them. Germline V gene lookup returns CDR1 PRHDT and CDR2 FYEKMQ (reference sequence). The CDR3 extends over 16 amino acids. This CDR3 reads CASSRDRGISSGELFF. The CDR3 region has the DNA TGTGCCAGCAGCCGAGATCGGGGTATATCTTCCGGGGAGCTGTTTTTT.

The chain carries TRBV7-2 and TRBJ2-1; 15 bases agree with TRBD2. The CDR3 runs 15 residues. CDR1 and CDR2 from the germline V gene are SGHTA and FQGNSA. V trimming: 6 bases; J trimming: 7 bases; junction bases outside the gene matches: 4. CDR3 in amino acids: CASRKGLAGGNEQFF. The CDR3, as DNA: TGTGCCAGCAGGAAGGGACTAGCGGGAGGAAATGAGCAGTTCTTC. The whole variable domain, filled in from reference TRBV7-2 and TRBJ2-1, reads GAGVSQSPSNKVTEKGKDVELRCDPISGHTALYWYRQSLGQGLEFLIYFQGNSAPDKSGLPSDRFSAERTGGSVSTLTIQRTQQEDSAVYLCASRKGLAGGNEQFFGPGTRLTVL.

The chain has TRBV14 and TRBJ2-1; D is possibly TRBD2 (5 bases). The CDR3 is 15 residues long. Germline V gene sequence: CDR1 SGHDN, CDR2 FVKESK. The ends were cut back, 4 bases at V and 4 bases at J, with 14 bases in the middle. CDR3 bases: TGTGCCAGCAGCCCCTTAGGTAGCGCTTACAATGAGCAGTTCTTC. It specifies CASSPLGSAYNEQFF.

This clone was detected a few times. This CDR3 is CASSAIQGAHQPQHF. CDR3 nucleotide sequence: TGCGCCAGCAGCGCCATACAGGGGGCTCATCAGCCCCAGCATTTT. The chain joins TRBV5-1 to TRBJ1-5, with 9 bases identical to TRBD1. With 4 bases clipped from V and 5 bases from J, the junction kept 7 bases outside the gene matches. The CDR3 runs 15 residues. Germline CDR1 is SGHRS and CDR2 is YFSETQ.

This chain joins TRBV12-5 and TRBJ2-2; no clear D. Germline CDR1 LGHNT, CDR2 FRNRAP. This CDR3 comprises 15 residues. V lost 0 bases, J lost 4 bases, and 9 bases lay in between. This CDR3 is CASGLVLKLTGELFF. The CDR3 coding sequence is TGTGCTAGTGGTTTGGTACTGAAGCTCACCGGGGAGCTGTTTTTT.

The rearrangement links TRBV19 to TRBJ1-5; D remains unclear. V was shortened by 4 bases and J by 2 bases, with 12 bases between the two germline ends. This CDR3 has 15 amino acids. Germline lookup yields CDR1 LNHDA and CDR2 SQIVND (reference sequence). CDR3 in amino acids: CASSTLDGGNQPQHF. The CDR3 DNA sequence: TGTGCCAGTAGTACCCTGGACGGGGGCAATCAGCCCCAGCATTTT.

With regard to this clone: One end of the junction varies from germline; a read error may be responsible. The chain carries TRBV27 and TRBJ2-1, with 12 bases that match TRBD2. The CDR3 totals 19 residues. Per germline, CDR1 MNHEY and CDR2 SMNVEV (reference sequence). This CDR3 is CASSSSSGGALSSYNEQFF. CDR3 bases: TGTGCCAGCAGTTCTTCTAGCGGGGGGGCCTTAAGCTCCTATAATGAGCAGTTCTTC.

The genes are TRBV7-2 and TRBJ2-1; D unresolved. The CDR3 spans 13 residues. Trimming took off 6 bases at V and 6 bases at J, with 12 bases between the two ends. Per germline, CDR1 SGHTA and CDR2 FQGNSA. CDR3: CASSPHGLNEQFF. In DNA form, the CDR3 reads TGTGCCAGCAGTCCCCATGGGCTCAATGAGCAGTTCTTC.

This clone was picked up a small number of times. The chain combines TRBV7-2 with TRBJ1-2; D unresolved. The V end was cut by 3 bases, the J end by 0 bases, with 5 bases between. The length of the CDR3 is 13 residues. Germline lookup yields CDR1 SGHTA and CDR2 FQGNSA. In nucleotides, the CDR3 is TGTGCCAGCAGCTTGAGGTCTAACTATGGCTACACCTTC. Residues: CASSLRSNYGYTF.

The chain couples TRBV28 to TRBJ2-1, with 13 bases identical to TRBD2. Germline CDR1 MDHEN, CDR2 SYDVKM. Unmatched junction bases numbered 7, after V lost 11 bases and J lost 6 bases. This CDR3 is 14 amino acids long. CDR3 in DNA: TGTGCCGCGGGGGGACTAGCGGGGTCCAATGAGCAGTTCTTC. Its translation: CAAGGLAGSNEQFF. Drawing the rest from reference TRBV28 and TRBJ2-1, the complete variable domain is DVKVTQSSRYLVKRTGEKVFLECVQDMDHENMFWYRQDPGLGLRLIYFSYDVKMKEKGDIPEGYSVSREKKERFSLILESASTNQTSMYLCAAGGLAGSNEQFFGPGTRLTVL.

The chain links TRBV7-9 to TRBJ1-2; D not resolved. V lost 6 bases, J lost 4 bases, and 15 bases lay in between. Germline CDR1 is SEHNR and CDR2 is FQNEAQ (reference sequence). This CDR3 has 14 amino acids. CDR3 sequence (DNA): TGTGCCAGCAGACCGGCCTACGAGGGCTATGGCTACACCTTC. It translates to CASRPAYEGYGYTF.

V and J are TRBV7-9 and TRBJ1-6, with D possibly matching TRBD1 (5 bases). CDR3 length: 14 residues. V lost 5 bases and J lost 10, with 15 bases in between. Germline values: CDR1 SEHNR, CDR2 FQNEAQ (reference sequence). The CDR3 reads CASSHDSLPSPLHF. The CDR3, as DNA: TGTGCCAGCAGCCATGACAGCCTGCCGTCACCCCTCCACTTT.

The chain links TRBV24-1 to TRBJ2-2; 7 bases are shared with TRBD1. Looked up from germline, CDR1 is KGHDR and CDR2 is SFDVKD. Trimming cost V 2 bases and J 1 base; bases outside gene matches: 6. The CDR3 covers 17 residues. The CDR3 region is CATSDSLRGLNTGELFF. DNA for the CDR3: TGTGCCACCAGTGATTCCCTCAGGGGGTTGAACACCGGGGAGCTGTTTTTT.

This clone was recorded only once. This chain links TRBV2 with TRBJ2-7; tentative D call: TRBD2 (5 bases). Trimming stripped 7 bases from V and 7 bases from J, with 17 bases between. Germline V gene lookup returns CDR1 SNHLY and CDR2 FYNNEI. This CDR3 comprises 13 residues. CDR3 loop: CASTPRQPGEQYF. The CDR3 region has the DNA TGTGCCAGCACCCCCCGGCAGCCGGGGGAGCAGTACTTC.

This chain joins TRBV6-5 and TRBJ1-2; TRBD1 matches 7 bases. Losses at the gene ends were 2 bases for V and 0 bases for J; bases not matched to a gene: 3. The CDR3 totals 15 residues. The V gene's germline CDR1 is MNHEY and CDR2 SVGAGI. This CDR3 reads CASSYRDRPNYGYTF. DNA for the CDR3: TGTGCCAGCAGTTACCGGGACAGACCTAACTATGGCTACACCTTC.

The V and J genes are TRBV19 and TRBJ2-3, with D tentatively TRBD2 (7 bases). There are 14 residues in the CDR3. Between the trimmed V and J ends, which lost 0 bases and 7 bases, there was a span of 11 bases. Germline CDR1 is LNHDA and CDR2 is SQIVND (reference sequence). In DNA form, the CDR3 reads TGTGCCAGTAGTATAGAGCGGGGGCCAAATACGCAGTATTTT. It yields the protein CASSIERGPNTQYF.

This clone was seen a few times. Additional DNA sequences in this sample encode the identical CDR3. This sequence joins TRBV19 and TRBJ2-7, with 7 positions matching TRBD1. V shed 2 bases and J 4 bases; nucleotides not matched to a gene: 5. CDR3 length: 14 amino acids. Germline CDR1 LNHDA, CDR2 SQIVND (reference sequence). The CDR3 sequence: CASSIRDRPYEQYF. CDR3 nucleotides: TGTGCCAGTAGTATAAGGGACAGACCGTACGAGCAGTACTTC.